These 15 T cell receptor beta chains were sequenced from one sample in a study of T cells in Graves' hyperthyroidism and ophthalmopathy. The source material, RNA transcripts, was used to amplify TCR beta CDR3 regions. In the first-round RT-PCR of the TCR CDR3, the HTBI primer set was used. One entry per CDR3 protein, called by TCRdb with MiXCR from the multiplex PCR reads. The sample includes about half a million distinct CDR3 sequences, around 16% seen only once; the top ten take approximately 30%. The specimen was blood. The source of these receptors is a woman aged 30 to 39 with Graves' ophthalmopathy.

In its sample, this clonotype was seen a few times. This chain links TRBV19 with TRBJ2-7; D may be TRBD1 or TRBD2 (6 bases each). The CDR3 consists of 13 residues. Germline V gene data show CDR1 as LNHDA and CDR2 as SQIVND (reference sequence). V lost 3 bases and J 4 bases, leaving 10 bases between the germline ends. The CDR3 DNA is TGTGCCAGTAGTATTGGGGGGCAGTACGAGCAGTACTTC. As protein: CASSIGGQYEQYF.

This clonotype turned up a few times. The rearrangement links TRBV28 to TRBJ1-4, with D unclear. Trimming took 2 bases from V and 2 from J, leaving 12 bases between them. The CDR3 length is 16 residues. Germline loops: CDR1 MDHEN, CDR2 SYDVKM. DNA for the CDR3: TGTGCCAGCAGTTTAAAGGGTTTGGGGACTAATGAAAAACTGTTTTTT. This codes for CASSLKGLGTNEKLFF.

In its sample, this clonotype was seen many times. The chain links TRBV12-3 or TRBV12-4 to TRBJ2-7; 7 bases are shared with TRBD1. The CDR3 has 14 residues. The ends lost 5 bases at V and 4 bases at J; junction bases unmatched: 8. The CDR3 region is CASSRQGTGYEQYF. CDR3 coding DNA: TGTGCCAGCAGTCGACAGGGAACTGGGTACGAGCAGTACTTC.

The DNA of the CDR3 is TGTGCCAGCTCATCCCGGGGCAGGCTGTACGAGCAGTACTTC. Its protein product is CASSSRGRLYEQYF. The gene calls are TRBV18 and TRBJ2-7, with D perhaps assigned TRBD1 or TRBD2 (5 bases each). Germline loops: CDR1 KGHSH, CDR2 LQKENI. The CDR3 contains 14 residues. Trimming shortened V by 5 bases and J by 4 bases, and 15 bases separated the two germline ends.

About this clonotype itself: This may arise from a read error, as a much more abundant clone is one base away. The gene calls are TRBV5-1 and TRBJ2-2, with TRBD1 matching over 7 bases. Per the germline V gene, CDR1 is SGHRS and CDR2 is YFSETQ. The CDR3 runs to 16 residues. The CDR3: CASSLDGTVNTGEPFF. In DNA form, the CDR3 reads TGCGCCAGCAGCTTGGACGGGACAGTGAACACCGGGGAGCCGTTTTTT.

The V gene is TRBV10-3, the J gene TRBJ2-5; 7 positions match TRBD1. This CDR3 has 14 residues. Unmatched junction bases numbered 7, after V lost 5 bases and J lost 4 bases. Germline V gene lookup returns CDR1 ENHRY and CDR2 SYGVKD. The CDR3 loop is CAISLDRLGETQYF. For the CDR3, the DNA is TGTGCCATCAGTCTGGACAGGTTAGGAGAGACCCAGTACTTC.

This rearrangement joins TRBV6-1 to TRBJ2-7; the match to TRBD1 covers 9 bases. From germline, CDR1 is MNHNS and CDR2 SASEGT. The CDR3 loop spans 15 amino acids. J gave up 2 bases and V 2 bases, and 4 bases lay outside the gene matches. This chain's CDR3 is CASSEPGQGPYEQYF. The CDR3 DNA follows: TGTGCCAGCAGTGAACCGGGACAGGGACCCTACGAGCAGTACTTC.

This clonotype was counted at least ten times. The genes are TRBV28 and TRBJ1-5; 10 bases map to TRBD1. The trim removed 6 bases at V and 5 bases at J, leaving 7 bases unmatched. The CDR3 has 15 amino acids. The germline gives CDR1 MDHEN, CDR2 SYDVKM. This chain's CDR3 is CASSPGQGIYQPQHF. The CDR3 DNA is TGTGCCAGCAGCCCGGGACAGGGGATCTATCAGCCCCAGCATTTT. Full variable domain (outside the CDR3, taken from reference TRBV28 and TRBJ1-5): DVKVTQSSRYLVKRTGEKVFLECVQDMDHENMFWYRQDPGLGLRLIYFSYDVKMKEKGDIPEGYSVSREKKERFSLILESASTNQTSMYLCASSPGQGIYQPQHFGDGTRLSIL.

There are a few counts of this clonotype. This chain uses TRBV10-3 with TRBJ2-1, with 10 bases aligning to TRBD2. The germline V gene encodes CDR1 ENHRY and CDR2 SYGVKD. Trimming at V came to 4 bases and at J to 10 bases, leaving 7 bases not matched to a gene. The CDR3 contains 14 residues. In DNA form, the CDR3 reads TGTGCCATCAGTGGGCTAGCGGGAGTCGAGGAGCAGTTCTTC. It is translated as CAISGLAGVEEQFF.

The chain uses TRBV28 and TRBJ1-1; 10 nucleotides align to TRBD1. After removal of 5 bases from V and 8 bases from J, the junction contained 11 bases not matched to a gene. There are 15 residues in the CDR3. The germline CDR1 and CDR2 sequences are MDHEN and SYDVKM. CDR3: CASSGRQGAFGEAFF. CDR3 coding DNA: TGTGCCAGCAGTGGACGACAGGGGGCATTCGGAGAAGCTTTCTTT.

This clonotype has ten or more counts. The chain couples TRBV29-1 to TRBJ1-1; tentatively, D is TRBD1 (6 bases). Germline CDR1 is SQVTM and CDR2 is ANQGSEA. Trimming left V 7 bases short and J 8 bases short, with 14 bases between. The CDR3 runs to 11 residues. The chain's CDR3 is CSATTGIEAFF. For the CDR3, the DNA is TGCAGCGCGACGACAGGTATAGAAGCTTTCTTT.

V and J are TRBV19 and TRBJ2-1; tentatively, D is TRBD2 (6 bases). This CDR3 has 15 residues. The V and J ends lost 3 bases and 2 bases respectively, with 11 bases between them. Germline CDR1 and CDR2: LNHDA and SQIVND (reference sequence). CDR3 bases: TGTGCCAGTAGTATCGGCGGGACCACCTACAATGAGCAGTTCTTC. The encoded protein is CASSIGGTTYNEQFF.

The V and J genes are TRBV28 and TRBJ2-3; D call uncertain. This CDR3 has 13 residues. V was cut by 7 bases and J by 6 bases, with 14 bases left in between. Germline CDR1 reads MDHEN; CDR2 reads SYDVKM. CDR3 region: CASTPGGRDTQYF. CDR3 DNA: TGTGCCAGCACCCCTGGCGGTCGGGATACGCAGTATTTT.

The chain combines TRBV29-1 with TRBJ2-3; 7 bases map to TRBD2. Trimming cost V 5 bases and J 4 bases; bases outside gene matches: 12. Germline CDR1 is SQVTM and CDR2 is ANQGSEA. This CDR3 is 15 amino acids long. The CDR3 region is CSVTSERAVPDTQYF. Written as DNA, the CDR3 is TGCAGCGTTACTAGCGAGAGGGCCGTACCAGATACGCAGTATTTT.

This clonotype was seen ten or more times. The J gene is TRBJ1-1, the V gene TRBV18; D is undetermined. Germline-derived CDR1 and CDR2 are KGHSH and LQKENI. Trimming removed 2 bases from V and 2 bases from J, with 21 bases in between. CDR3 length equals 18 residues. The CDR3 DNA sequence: TGTGCCAGCTCACCATCCACCGAAGGCAGAGGGAGAAACACTGAAGCTTTCTTT. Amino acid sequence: CASSPSTEGRGRNTEAFF.